Reported below is one TCR beta chain. What it recognizes is unknown. Method: immunoSEQ multiplex PCR; TCRdb's copy keeps in-frame clones and lacks some. The sample has about 84,000 clones; around 88% are singletons. This specimen belongs to a study of T cell responses to AZD1222 COVID-19 vaccine. Whole-study results and caveats: A reported finding is that nearly half of spike-specific TCRs target unmutated variant regions. A rise in Spike-specific TCR breadth and depth followed two AZD1222 doses. Without day 14 samples, only post-peak T cell repertoires were studied. It should be noted that donors were predominantly white British and more often female, and clonal diversity was possibly underestimated.

There are 16 residues in the CDR3. Looked up from germline, CDR1 is SGHVS and CDR2 is FNYEAQ. Trimming left V 5 bases short and J 0 bases short, with 14 bases between. The material was peripheral blood, obtained 28 days after the second AZD1222 dose. The chain carries TRBV7-6 and TRBJ1-3; no reliable D call. This sequence was found in an adult who received the AZD1222 COVID-19 vaccine. CDR3 residues: CASSPSDRSSGNTIYF. The CDR3 coding sequence is TGTGCCAGCAGCCCCTCGGACCGCAGCTCTGGAAACACCATATATTTT. Combining the CDR3 with reference TRBV7-6 and TRBJ1-3 gives the whole variable domain GAGVSQSPRYKVTKRGQDVALRCDPISGHVSLYWYRQALGQGPEFLTYFNYEAQQDKSGLPNDRFSAERPEGSISTLTIQRTEQRDSAMYRCASSPSDRSSGNTIYFGEGSWLTVV.